This T cell receptor (beta chain) is drawn from a study of shared clonotypes between healthy human individuals. V lost 1 base to trimming and J lost 7 bases, with 11 bases between them. The CDR3 length is 14 residues. The germline gives CDR1 SNHLY, CDR2 FYNNEI. The assay was immunoSEQ multiplex PCR, and TCRdb's table has in-frame clones only and misses some. The sample has about 2.1 million clones, about 94% seen once. As defined, naive CD8 cells were CD45RO-negative and positively selected for CCR7, with terminally differentiated effector memory CD45RA+ cells excluded. The V call is TRBV2, the J call TRBJ1-5, with TRBD1 as a possible D gene (5 bases). Sample: naive CD8+ T cells from PBMCs. This clonotype was obtained from a man aged 18 to 29 in good health. Some clones in this sample may be carry-over from other donors' samples. The CDR3 sequence: CASSEDAGWQPQHF. As DNA, the CDR3 is TGTGCCAGCAGTGAAGACGCAGGGTGGCAGCCCCAGCATTTT.